The sequence of this T cell receptor (beta chain) was determined in a study of long-term antiretroviral therapy in people with HIV. Notes on the study in general: Diversity remained lower than transplant donor controls, even though it increased after ART.

Version v3.0 of the immunoSEQ assay ran at survey level. Here immunoSEQ multiplex PCR was the method, and the copy in TCRdb shows in-frame clones only, minus some. The table includes some 9,700 clones, 81% detected once. With regard to this clone: As yet, its antigen is unknown.

After removal of 4 bases from V and 5 bases from J, the junction contained 10 bases not matched to a gene. The CDR3 consists of 15 residues. Per germline, CDR1 MNHNS and CDR2 SASEGT. The chain couples TRBV6-1 to TRBJ1-1, with 7 bases aligning to TRBD1. This clonotype was sampled from a man in his forties with HIV. Sequencing used unsorted PBMCs, obtained 0.7 years after starting antiretroviral therapy. The CDR3 loop reads CASSGVPRGGTEAFF. The CDR3 DNA reads as TGTGCCAGCAGTGGGGTCCCCAGGGGGGGGACTGAAGCTTTCTTT.